Listed here are 25 T cell receptor beta chains from one sample, sequenced in a study of a mutant IDH1 vaccine in newly diagnosed glioma. Time point given: baseline, week 1 (first vaccination visit). This sample's treatment: pre-vaccination baseline after standard-of-care therapy. Assay used: immunoSEQ multiplex PCR; TCRdb lists only in-frame clones, some missing. The repertoire includes around 92,000 clones, 70% to 90% of them detected once, and roughly 0.58% sits in the top ten. The specimen was PBMCs, collected from a glioma patient treated with radiotherapy, temozolomide or both. These receptors all come from a woman between 50 and 59 years old with glioma.

The V and J genes are TRBV6-4 and TRBJ1-1; TRBD1 matches 10 bases. The junction had 13 bases not matched to a gene; V was cut back by 5 bases and J by 4 bases. This CDR3 has 17 residues. Germline-derived CDR1 and CDR2 are MRHNA and SNTAGT. CDR3 loop: CASSYPRTGGRITEAFF. CDR3 in DNA: TGTGCCAGCAGTTACCCTAGGACAGGGGGTAGGATCACTGAAGCTTTCTTT.

The chain couples TRBV11-2 to TRBJ1-5; perhaps TRBD1 as D (5 bases). The CDR3 covers 15 residues. CDR1 is SGHAT, CDR2 FQNNGV, per germline. V was cut by 0 bases and J by 4 bases, with 10 bases left in between. The CDR3 DNA reads as TGTGCCAGCAGCTTAGATTGGGGGGGGAATCAGCCCCAGCATTTT. This gives the protein CASSLDWGGNQPQHF.

This clone occurred once. The V call is TRBV11-2, the J call TRBJ2-7; 9 bases are a match to TRBD1. The V gene's germline CDR1 is SGHAT and CDR2 FQNNGV. This CDR3 has 15 amino acids. V was clipped by 4 bases and J by 5 bases; unmatched bases: 9. Here the CDR3 reads CASSSSGQGNHEQYF. Written as DNA, the CDR3 is TGTGCCAGCAGCTCCTCGGGACAGGGTAACCACGAGCAGTACTTC.

This chain joins TRBV15 and TRBJ2-3; maybe TRBD1 (6 bases). Germline CDR1 reads LNHNV; CDR2 reads YYDKDF (reference sequence). V dropped 1 base and J dropped 2 bases, with 13 bases sitting between them. The length of the CDR3 is 16 residues. CDR3 DNA sequence: TGTGCCACCAGCAGAGCGACAGGCCCTTACACAGATACGCAGTATTTT. Translation: CATSRATGPYTDTQYF.

The V gene is TRBV27, the J gene TRBJ2-1; 15 bases map to TRBD2. In germline, CDR1 is MNHEY, CDR2 SMNVEV (reference sequence). With 4 bases clipped from V and 7 bases from J, the junction kept 5 bases outside the gene matches. The CDR3 length is 16 residues. CDR3 in amino acids: CASSSGLAGGVNEQFF. CDR3 coding DNA: TGTGCCAGCAGTTCCGGACTAGCGGGAGGGGTTAATGAGCAGTTCTTC.

The chain couples TRBV12-5 to TRBJ2-3; D is undetermined. CDR3 length: 14 residues. V lost 1 base and J 2 bases, leaving 7 bases between the germline ends. Per germline, CDR1 LGHNT and CDR2 FRNRAP. CDR3 amino acids: CASGLGPFTDTQYF. As DNA, the CDR3 is TGTGCTAGTGGTTTGGGGCCCTTCACAGATACGCAGTATTTT.

The V call is TRBV30, the J call TRBJ2-5; a possible D gene is TRBD2 (5 bases). CDR3 size: 14 residues. The ends were cut back, 1 base at V and 9 bases at J, with 18 bases in the middle. Germline-derived CDR1 and CDR2 are GTSNPN and SVGIG (reference sequence). This CDR3 is CAWSGAVRERAQYF. The CDR3 region has the DNA TGTGCCTGGAGTGGCGCCGTCCGAGAGAGGGCCCAGTACTTC.

The chain links TRBV5-5 to TRBJ2-3; D unclear. The CDR3 spans 15 residues. In germline, CDR1 is SGHKS, CDR2 YYEKEE (reference sequence). V dropped 7 bases and J dropped 0 bases, with 15 bases sitting between them. In nucleotides, the CDR3 is TGTGCCAGCTCACCTGGGTCATTTAGCACAGATACGCAGTATTTT. This sequence encodes CASSPGSFSTDTQYF.

The rearrangement joins TRBV5-1 to TRBJ1-1, with D hard to call. V was pared by 0 bases and J by 6 bases, with 12 bases between. In germline, CDR1 is SGHRS, CDR2 YFSETQ. This CDR3 has 14 residues. The CDR3 DNA is TGCGCCAGCAGCTTGGGACGCGGAGTTCCTGAAGCTTTCTTT. It translates to CASSLGRGVPEAFF.

The rearrangement joins TRBV11-2 to TRBJ1-2; D gene ambiguous. The CDR3 loop spans 14 amino acids. Trimming took 0 bases from V and 2 from J, leaving 7 bases between them. Germline values: CDR1 SGHAT, CDR2 FQNNGV. CDR3 sequence (DNA): TGTGCCAGCAGCTTAGAGATAGGGAACTATGGCTACACCTTC. This sequence encodes CASSLEIGNYGYTF.

This chain links TRBV10-3 with TRBJ2-3, with D tentatively TRBD2 (6 bases). The CDR3 is 14 residues long. Trimming cost V 6 bases and J 4 bases, with 14 bases left between them. Germline V CDR1 and CDR2: ENHRY, SYGVKD. The CDR3 region has the DNA TGTGCCATCAGGACGGGGGAGTCGGCAGATACGCAGTATTTT. Its translation: CAIRTGESADTQYF.

V gene TRBV27 combines with J gene TRBJ1-1; no clear D gene. The V gene's germline CDR1 is MNHEY and CDR2 SMNVEV (reference sequence). This CDR3 contains 17 residues. V was trimmed by 4 bases and J by 1 base, leaving 19 bases between them. For the CDR3, the DNA is TGTGCCAGCAGTTCCCCCTCCAAATTGCGCGGGAACACTGAAGCTTTCTTT. This translates into CASSSPSKLRGNTEAFF.

The chain combines TRBV4-1 with TRBJ2-3, with 11 bases matching TRBD2. This CDR3 contains 18 residues. The J segment lost 8 bases and the V segment lost 0 bases, leaving 13 bases of the junction unmatched. CDR1 is MGHRA and CDR2 is YSYEKL in the germline V gene. The DNA of the CDR3 is TGCGCCAGCAGCCAAGATCCTACTAGCGGGAGCCATCGGGGTACGCAGTATTTT. It specifies CASSQDPTSGSHRGTQYF.

This chain uses TRBV7-9 with TRBJ1-2, with D possibly being TRBD1 (6 bases). The V end was cut by 1 base, the J end by 3 bases, with 12 bases between. Germline CDR1 SEHNR, CDR2 FQNEAQ (reference sequence). The length of the CDR3 is 15 residues. CDR3 loop: CASSLDSGVDYGYTF. In nucleotides, the CDR3 is TGTGCCAGCAGCTTAGATTCAGGGGTGGACTATGGCTACACCTTC.

CDR3 DNA: TGTGCCAGCAGCCCACTGCGGGAGGGAAAACTGTTTTTT. Protein: CASSPLREGKLFF. J is TRBJ1-4 and V is TRBV6-6; D gene ambiguous. V was pared by 6 bases and J by 10 bases, with 15 bases between. Germline V gives CDR1 MNHNY, CDR2 SVGAGI (reference sequence). This CDR3 contains 13 residues.

This chain joins TRBV11-2 and TRBJ1-1, with D uncertain. Deletions cut 4 bases from V and 0 bases from J, with 6 bases between. Germline V gene sequence: CDR1 SGHAT, CDR2 FQNNGV. The CDR3 contains 13 residues. The CDR3 DNA sequence: TGTGCCAGCAGCTCCGACATGAACACTGAAGCTTTCTTT. Translation gives CASSSDMNTEAFF. The full variable domain, completed using reference TRBV11-2 and TRBJ1-1, is EAGVAQSPRYKIIEKRQSVAFWCNPISGHATLYWYQQILGQGPKLLIQFQNNGVVDDSQLPKDRFSAERLKGVDSTLKIQPAKLEDSAVYLCASSSDMNTEAFFGQGTRLTVV.

The chain uses TRBV28 and TRBJ1-1; no definite D call. CDR1 MDHEN and CDR2 SYDVKM come from the germline V gene. The V end was cut by 10 bases, the J end by 3 bases, with 15 bases between. This CDR3 has 13 amino acids. CDR3 amino acids: CATQVLPDTEAFF. As DNA, the CDR3 is TGTGCCACCCAAGTTTTACCGGACACTGAAGCTTTCTTT.

The rearrangement uses TRBV25-1 and TRBJ1-4, with D unresolved. The V and J ends lost 5 bases and 0 bases respectively, with 10 bases between them. The CDR3 spans 15 residues. Per the germline V gene, CDR1 is MGHDK and CDR2 is SYGVNS. As DNA, the CDR3 is TGTGCCAGCAGTCCTTTAAGAGCAACTAATGAAAAACTGTTTTTT. It translates to CASSPLRATNEKLFF.

This clone was observed a single time. This rearrangement joins TRBV19 to TRBJ1-1, with a possible D match to TRBD1 (6 bases). The CDR3 spans 14 residues. V was pared by 4 bases and J by 1 base, with 10 bases between. Germline V gene sequence: CDR1 LNHDA, CDR2 SQIVND (reference sequence). This CDR3 is CASSNGGENTEAFF. CDR3 bases: TGTGCCAGTAGTAACGGGGGCGAGAACACTGAAGCTTTCTTT.

The DNA for the CDR3 is TGTGCCAGTAGTATCGGTAACAGAGCTTTCTTT. This gives the protein CASSIGNRAFF. The chain is built from TRBV19 and TRBJ1-1; D ambiguous. The CDR3 length is 11 residues. Germline-derived CDR1 and CDR2 are LNHDA and SQIVND (reference sequence). Trimming shortened V by 3 bases and J by 10 bases, and 9 bases separated the two germline ends. The complete variable domain, with remaining parts taken from reference TRBV19 and TRBJ1-1, reads DGGITQSPKYLFRKEGQNVTLSCEQNLNHDAMYWYRQDPGQGLRLIYYSQIVNDFQKGDIAEGYSVSREKKESFPLTVTSAQKNPTAFYLCASSIGNRAFFGQGTRLTVV.

The rearrangement links TRBV28 to TRBJ1-1; 11 bases map to TRBD1. This CDR3 has 15 residues. CDR1 and CDR2 (germline): MDHEN, SYDVKM. V dropped 5 bases and J dropped 5; count of bases not matched to a gene: 7. The CDR3 DNA reads as TGTGCCAGCAGTCCCGGACAGGGGGCCTGGACTGAAGCTTTCTTT. Residues: CASSPGQGAWTEAFF. Based on the CDR3 plus reference TRBV28 and TRBJ1-1, the full variable domain is DVKVTQSSRYLVKRTGEKVFLECVQDMDHENMFWYRQDPGLGLRLIYFSYDVKMKEKGDIPEGYSVSREKKERFSLILESASTNQTSMYLCASSPGQGAWTEAFFGQGTRLTVV.

The rearrangement links TRBV5-1 to TRBJ2-1; tentatively, D is TRBD2 (6 bases). V lost 0 bases, J lost 0 bases, and 13 bases lay in between. Germline-derived CDR1 and CDR2 are SGHRS and YFSETQ. The CDR3 extends over 17 amino acids. CDR3 bases: TGCGCCAGCAGCTTGGTGCGGGGTGGGGGCTCCTACAATGAGCAGTTCTTC. Encoded protein: CASSLVRGGGSYNEQFF.

V usage is TRBV7-6 and J usage is TRBJ2-5; TRBD2 aligns across 9 bases. There are 17 residues in the CDR3. Germline V lookup: CDR1 SGHVS, CDR2 FNYEAQ. The V segment lost 0 bases and the J segment 7 bases; nucleotides outside the gene matches: 12. Here the CDR3 reads CASSLAYGKREARTQYF. As DNA, the CDR3 is TGTGCCAGCAGCTTAGCGTATGGGAAGCGGGAGGCACGGACCCAGTACTTC.

This sequence joins TRBV6-5 and TRBJ2-1; D is undetermined. Trimming removed 6 bases from V and 7 bases from J, with 10 bases in between. CDR1 MNHEY and CDR2 SVGAGI come from the germline V gene. The CDR3 is made up of 12 amino acids. In nucleotides, the CDR3 is TGTGCCAGCAGCAGACTCGGGAATGAGCAGTTCTTC. It codes for CASSRLGNEQFF.

This chain joins TRBV11-2 and TRBJ2-7, with D possibly called TRBD1 or TRBD2 (6 bases each). This CDR3 contains 15 residues. Germline V gene data show CDR1 as SGHAT and CDR2 as FQNNGV. The V end was cut by 5 bases, the J end by 3 bases, with 17 bases between. For the CDR3, the DNA is TGTGCCAGCAGCCCCTTGGTGGAGGGACACTACGAGCAGTACTTC. Its protein product is CASSPLVEGHYEQYF.